This TCR beta chain comes out of a study of tumor-infiltrating lymphocytes in primary liver carcinoma. A primer matching the constant region was used to make TCR beta cDNA from approximately 520 ng of total RNA. Three nested multiplex PCR rounds, a slightly modified ARM-PCR method, built the TCR beta libraries. TRBV1-TRBV30 forward and Cbeta reverse primers drove the first two approximately 11-cycle rounds. TCRdb ran MiXCR on the multiplex PCR reads and lists one entry per CDR3 protein. The sample lists some 190,000 distinct CDR3 sequences; 50% to 75% were seen once. This CDR3 contains 15 residues. Trimming took 5 bases from V and 6 from J, leaving 16 bases between them. In germline, CDR1 is MNHNS, CDR2 SASEGT. RNA isolated from unsorted whole blood supplied the blood RNA, with germline DNA also extracted.

This chain joins TRBV6-1 and TRBJ2-2, with D tentatively TRBD2 (5 bases). This sequence was found in a man between 40 and 49 years old with primary liver carcinoma and hepatitis B virus infection. Sequenced material: peripheral blood. The chain's CDR3 is CASSPHGGRAGELFF. CDR3 DNA: TGTGCCAGCAGTCCCCACGGAGGTCGGGCCGGGGAGCTGTTTTTT.